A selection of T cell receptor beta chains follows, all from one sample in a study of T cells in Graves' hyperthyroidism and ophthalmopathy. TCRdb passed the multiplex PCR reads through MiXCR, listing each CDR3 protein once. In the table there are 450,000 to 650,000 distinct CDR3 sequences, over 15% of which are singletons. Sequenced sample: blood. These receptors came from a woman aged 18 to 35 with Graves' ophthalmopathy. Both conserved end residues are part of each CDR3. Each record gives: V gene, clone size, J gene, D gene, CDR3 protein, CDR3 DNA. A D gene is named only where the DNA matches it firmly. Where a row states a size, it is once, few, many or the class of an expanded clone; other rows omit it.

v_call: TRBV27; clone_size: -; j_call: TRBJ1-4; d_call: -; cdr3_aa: CASSPVTGANEKLFF; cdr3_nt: TGTGCCAGCAGTCCCGTAACAGGCGCTAATGAAAAACTGTTTTTT
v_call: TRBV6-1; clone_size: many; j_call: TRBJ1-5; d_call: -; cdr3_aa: CASSEVVEQPQHF; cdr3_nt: TGTGCCAGCAGTGAGGTGGTTGAGCAGCCCCAGCATTTT
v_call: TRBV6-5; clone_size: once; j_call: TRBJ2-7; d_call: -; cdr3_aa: CASSSRISYEQYF; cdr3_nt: TGTGCCAGCAGTTCTCGTATCAGCTACGAGCAGTACTTC
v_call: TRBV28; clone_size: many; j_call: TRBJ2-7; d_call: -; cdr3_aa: CASSFQGGKIYEQYF; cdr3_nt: TGTGCCAGCAGTTTCCAGGGGGGAAAAATCTACGAGCAGTACTTC
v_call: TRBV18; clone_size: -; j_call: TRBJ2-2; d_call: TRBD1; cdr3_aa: CASSPPRTGGGELFF; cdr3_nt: TGTGCCAGCTCACCTCCACGGACAGGGGGCGGGGAGCTGTTTTTT
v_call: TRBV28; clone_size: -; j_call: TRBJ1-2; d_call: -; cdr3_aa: CASSPGLLTDGYTF; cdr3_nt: TGTGCCAGCAGCCCCGGGCTCCTTACGGATGGCTACACCTTC
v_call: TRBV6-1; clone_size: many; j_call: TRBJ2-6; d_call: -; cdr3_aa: CIGRNLSGANVLTF; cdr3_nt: TGTATCGGACGGAACCTCTCTGGGGCCAACGTCCTGACTTTC
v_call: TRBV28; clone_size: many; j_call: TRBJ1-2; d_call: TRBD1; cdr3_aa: CASRSGQTIGGYTF; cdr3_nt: TGTGCCAGCAGATCGGGACAGACGATTGGGGGCTACACCTTC
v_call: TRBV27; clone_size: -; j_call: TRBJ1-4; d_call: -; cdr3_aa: CASSPGSTNEKLFF; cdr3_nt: TGTGCCAGCAGTCCAGGGTCAACTAATGAAAAACTGTTTTTT
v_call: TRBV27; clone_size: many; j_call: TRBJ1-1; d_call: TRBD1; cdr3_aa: CASSVGQVNTEAFF; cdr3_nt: TGTGCCAGCAGTGTCGGACAGGTGAACACTGAAGCTTTCTTT
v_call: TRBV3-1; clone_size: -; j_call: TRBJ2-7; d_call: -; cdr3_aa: CASSPTEGFYEQYF; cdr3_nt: TGTGCCAGCAGCCCGACAGAGGGGTTCTACGAGCAGTACTTC
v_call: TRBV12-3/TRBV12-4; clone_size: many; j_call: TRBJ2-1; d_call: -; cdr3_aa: CASSSGRGSYNEQFF; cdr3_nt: TGTGCCAGCAGTTCAGGAAGGGGATCCTACAATGAGCAGTTCTTC
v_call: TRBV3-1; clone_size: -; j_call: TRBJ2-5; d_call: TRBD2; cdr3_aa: CASSQQTSGNQETQYF; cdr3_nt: TGTGCCAGCAGCCAACAGACTAGCGGAAACCAAGAGACCCAGTACTTC
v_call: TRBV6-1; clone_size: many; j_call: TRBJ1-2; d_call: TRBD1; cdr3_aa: CASSGTASTGGHGYTF; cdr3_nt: TGTGCCAGCAGTGGAACCGCCTCGACAGGGGGCCATGGCTACACCTTC
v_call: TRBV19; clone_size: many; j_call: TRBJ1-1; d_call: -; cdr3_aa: CASIDVDTSGTEAFF; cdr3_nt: TGTGCCAGTATTGATGTTGATACGTCCGGCACTGAAGCTTTCTTT
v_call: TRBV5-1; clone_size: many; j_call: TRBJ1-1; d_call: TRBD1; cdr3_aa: CASSLVQGGRTEAFF; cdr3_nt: TGCGCCAGCAGCTTGGTACAGGGGGGGAGGACTGAAGCTTTCTTT
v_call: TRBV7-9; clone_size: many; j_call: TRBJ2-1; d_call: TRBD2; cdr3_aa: CASRVTGRGRDEQFF; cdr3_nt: TGTGCCAGCAGGGTAACAGGTAGAGGGAGGGATGAGCAGTTCTTC
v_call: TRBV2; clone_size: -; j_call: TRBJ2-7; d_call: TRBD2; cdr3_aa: CASSEDATSGREQYF; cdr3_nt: TGTGCCAGCAGTGAAGACGCGACTAGCGGGAGGGAGCAGTACTTC
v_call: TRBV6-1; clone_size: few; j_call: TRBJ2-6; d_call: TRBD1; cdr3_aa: CASKSSTGTGANVLTF; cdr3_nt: TGTGCCAGCAAATCCTCGACAGGGACTGGGGCCAACGTCCTGACTTTC
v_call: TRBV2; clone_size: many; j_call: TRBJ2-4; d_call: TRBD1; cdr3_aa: CASSPTGALGTKNIQYF; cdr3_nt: TGTGCCAGCAGTCCAACAGGGGCTTTGGGTACCAAAAACATTCAGTACTTC
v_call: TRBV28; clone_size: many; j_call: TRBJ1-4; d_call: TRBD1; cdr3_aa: CASSFRDRAGKLFF; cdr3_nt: TGTGCCAGCAGTTTCCGGGACAGGGCTGGAAAACTGTTTTTT
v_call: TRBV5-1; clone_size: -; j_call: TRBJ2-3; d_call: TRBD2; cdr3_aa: CTSSRGLAGGRTTQYF; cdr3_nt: TGCACCAGCAGCCGTGGACTAGCGGGGGGTCGGACTACGCAGTATTTT
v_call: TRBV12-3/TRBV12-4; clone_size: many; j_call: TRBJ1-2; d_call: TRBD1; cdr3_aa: CASSGQGEDGYTF; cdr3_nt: TGTGCCAGCAGTGGACAGGGGGAGGATGGCTACACCTTC
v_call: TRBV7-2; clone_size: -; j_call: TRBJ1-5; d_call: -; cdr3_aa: CASSFSVDSNQPQHF; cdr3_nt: TGTGCCAGCAGCTTTAGTGTGGACAGCAATCAGCCCCAGCATTTT
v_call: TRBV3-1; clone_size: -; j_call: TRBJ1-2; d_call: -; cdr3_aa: CASSYDVNYGYTF; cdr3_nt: TGTGCCAGCAGCTACGACGTAAACTATGGCTACACCTTC
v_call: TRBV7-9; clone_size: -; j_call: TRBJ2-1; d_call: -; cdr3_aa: CASSPRRDFNEQFF; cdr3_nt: TGTGCCAGCAGCCCTAGAAGGGATTTCAATGAGCAGTTCTTC
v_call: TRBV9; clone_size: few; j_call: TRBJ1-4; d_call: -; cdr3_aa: CASSARFAGDEKLFF; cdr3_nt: TGTGCCAGCAGCGCCCGATTTGCTGGGGATGAAAAACTGTTTTTT
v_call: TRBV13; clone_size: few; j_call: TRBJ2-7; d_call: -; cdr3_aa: CASSFFRVYNEQYF; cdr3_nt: TGTGCCAGCAGCTTCTTCAGGGTTTACAACGAGCAGTACTTC
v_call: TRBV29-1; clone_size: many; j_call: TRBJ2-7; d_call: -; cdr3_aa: CSGVAGPSEQYF; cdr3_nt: TGCAGCGGGGTCGCAGGGCCCAGCGAGCAGTACTTC
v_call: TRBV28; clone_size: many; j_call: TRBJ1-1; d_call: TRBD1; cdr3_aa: CASSPPRGGLGTEAFF; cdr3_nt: TGTGCCAGCAGTCCTCCAAGAGGGGGCTTGGGCACTGAAGCTTTCTTT
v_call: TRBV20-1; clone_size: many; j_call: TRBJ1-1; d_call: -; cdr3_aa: CSAGPFNTEAFF; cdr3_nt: TGCAGTGCGGGACCATTCAACACTGAAGCTTTCTTT
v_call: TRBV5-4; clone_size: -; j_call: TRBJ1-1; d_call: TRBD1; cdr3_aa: CASSEGQREAFF; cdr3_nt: TGTGCCAGCAGCGAGGGACAGCGTGAAGCTTTCTTT
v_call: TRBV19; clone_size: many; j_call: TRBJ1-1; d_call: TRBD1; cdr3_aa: CASSDRARQMNTEAFF; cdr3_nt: TGTGCCAGTTCGGACAGGGCGCGACAAATGAACACTGAAGCTTTCTTT
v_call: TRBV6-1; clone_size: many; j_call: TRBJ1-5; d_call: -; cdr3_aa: CASSDSGGKQPQHF; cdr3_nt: TGTGCCAGCAGTGACTCCGGGGGAAAGCAGCCCCAGCATTTT
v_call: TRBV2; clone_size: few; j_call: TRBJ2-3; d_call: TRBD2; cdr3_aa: CASSDSGGGGDTQYF; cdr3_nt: TGTGCCAGCAGTGATAGCGGGGGGGGGGGAGATACGCAGTATTTT
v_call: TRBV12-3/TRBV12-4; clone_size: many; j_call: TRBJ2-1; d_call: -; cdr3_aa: CASSTPQRVSYNEQFF; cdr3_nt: TGTGCCAGCAGCACCCCCCAGCGGGTCTCCTACAATGAGCAGTTCTTC
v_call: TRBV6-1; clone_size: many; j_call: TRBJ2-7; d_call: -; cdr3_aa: CASSERGDSSYEQYF; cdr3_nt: TGTGCCAGCAGTGAGCGGGGGGACAGCTCCTACGAGCAGTACTTC
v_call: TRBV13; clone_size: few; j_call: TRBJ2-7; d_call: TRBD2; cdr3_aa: CASSLPSGRAPYEQYF; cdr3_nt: TGTGCCAGCAGCCTACCTAGCGGGAGAGCGCCCTACGAGCAGTACTTC
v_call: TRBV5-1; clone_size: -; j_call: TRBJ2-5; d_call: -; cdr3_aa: CASSLESGQETQYF; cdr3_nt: TGCGCCAGCAGCTTGGAATCAGGGCAAGAGACCCAGTACTTC
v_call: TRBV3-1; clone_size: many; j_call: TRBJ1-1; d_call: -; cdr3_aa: CASSQEGRLNTEAFF; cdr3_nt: TGTGCCAGCAGCCAAGAGGGACGGTTAAACACTGAAGCTTTCTTT
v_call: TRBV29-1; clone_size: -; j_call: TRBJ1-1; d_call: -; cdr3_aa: CSALNPTENTEAFF; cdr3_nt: TGCAGCGCCCTTAATCCTACAGAGAACACTGAAGCTTTCTTT
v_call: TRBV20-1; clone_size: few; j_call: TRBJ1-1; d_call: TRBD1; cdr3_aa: CSARENDRGTEAFF; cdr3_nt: TGCAGTGCTAGAGAAAATGACAGGGGCACTGAAGCTTTCTTT
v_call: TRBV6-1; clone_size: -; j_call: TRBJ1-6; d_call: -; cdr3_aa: CASSEYPGSSYNSPLHF; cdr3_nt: TGTGCCAGCAGTGAATACCCGGGGAGCTCCTATAATTCACCCCTCCACTTT
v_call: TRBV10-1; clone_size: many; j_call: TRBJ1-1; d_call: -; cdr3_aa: CASSEGGYGTEAFF; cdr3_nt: TGCGCCAGCAGTGAAGGAGGGTATGGCACTGAAGCTTTCTTT